A selection of T cell receptor beta chains follows, all from one sample in a study of T cells in localized non-small cell lung cancer. Data came from immunoSEQ multiplex PCR; TCRdb stores just in-frame clones and leaves some out. This table has around 50,000 clones, about 87% appearing once. This material consisted of PBMCs, taken before any cancer treatment. The receptors derive from a female donor with stage II lung adenocarcinoma. Each CDR3 is given with its conserved first and last residue. A D gene is named only where the DNA matches it firmly. The size entry is marked missing in some rows and otherwise reads once, few, many or a size class.

>TRBJ2-5|NA|TRBV19|once
CASSMGYQETQYF
TGTGCCAGTAGTATGGGGTACCAAGAGACCCAGTACTTC
>TRBJ1-6|NA|TRBV5-6|NA
CASSFSQTFYNSPLHF
TGTGCCAGCAGCTTTAGTCAGACCTTCTATAATTCACCCCTCCACTTT
>TRBJ1-5|TRBD1|TRBV23-1|NA
CASSRTIFQQGKNQPQHF
TGCGCCAGCAGTCGAACAATTTTCCAACAGGGGAAGAATCAGCCCCAGCATTTT
>TRBJ2-2|NA|TRBV5-5|NA
CASKAAVNTGELFF
TGTGCCAGCAAGGCGGCGGTGAACACCGGGGAGCTGTTTTTT
>TRBJ2-5|TRBD2|TRBV2|few
CASGGVGNQETQYF
TGTGCCAGCGGGGGGGTGGGTAACCAAGAGACCCAGTACTTC
>TRBJ2-1|NA|TRBV10-1|NA
CASSDPEGGEGAYNEQFF
TGCGCCAGCAGTGACCCCGAAGGGGGTGAAGGGGCCTACAATGAGCAGTTCTTC
>TRBJ2-1|NA|TRBV30|NA
CAWRVGGSSYNEQFF
TGTGCCTGGAGGGTAGGTGGGAGCTCCTACAATGAGCAGTTCTTC
>TRBJ1-5|NA|TRBV15|NA
CATSRDIGSYSNQPQHF
TGTGCCACCAGCAGAGATATAGGCTCTTATAGCAATCAGCCCCAGCATTTT
>TRBJ1-1|NA|TRBV18|once
CASSPINPNAGHLGDTEAFF
TGTGCCAGCTCACCAATTAATCCCAACGCGGGACACTTAGGGGACACTGAAGCTTTCTTT
>TRBJ2-7|NA|TRBV27|once
CASSFTAARYEQYF
TGTGCCAGCAGTTTTACCGCGGCGAGATACGAGCAGTACTTC
>TRBJ2-1|NA|TRBV6-5|many
CASSARDSTQFF
TGTGCCAGCAGTGCCCGGGACTCCACCCAGTTCTTC
>TRBJ2-1|NA|TRBV10-2|NA
CASSWISSYNEQFF
TGCGCCAGCAGCTGGATTAGCTCCTACAATGAGCAGTTCTTC
>TRBJ2-3|TRBD2|TRBV7-2|NA
CASSLPTSGKTDTQYF
TGTGCCAGCAGCTTACCGACTAGCGGAAAGACAGATACGCAGTATTTT
>TRBJ1-1|NA|TRBV7-8|NA
CASSFLGETEAFF
TGTGCCAGCAGCTTCCTAGGGGAAACTGAAGCTTTCTTT
>TRBJ2-1|NA|TRBV7-6|NA
CASGGASYNEQFF
TGTGCCAGCGGGGGGGCATCCTACAATGAGCAGTTCTTC
>TRBJ1-1|NA|TRBV10-3|NA
CAIRTGNTEAFF
TGTGCCATCAGGACAGGGAACACTGAAGCTTTCTTT
>TRBJ2-2|NA|TRBV27|NA
CASTRNGQVHGELFF
TGTGCCAGCACCCGAAACGGGCAGGTTCACGGGGAGCTGTTTTTT
>TRBJ1-1|TRBD1|TRBV10-1|NA
CASSGKPGQGLLNTEAFF
TGCGCCAGCAGTGGGAAACCGGGACAGGGACTTCTGAACACTGAAGCTTTCTTT
>TRBJ2-2|TRBD1|TRBV28|NA
CASSHPIIDRANTGELFF
TGTGCCAGCAGCCACCCCATCATTGACAGGGCGAACACCGGGGAGCTGTTTTTT
>TRBJ1-4|TRBD1|TRBV2|NA
CASSLQGAAGNEKLFF
TGTGCCAGCAGTCTCCAGGGGGCGGCGGGTAATGAAAAACTGTTTTTT
>TRBJ1-1|NA|TRBV7-9|NA
CASSLRPYTEAFF
TGTGCCAGCAGCTTACGTCCCTACACTGAAGCTTTCTTT
>TRBJ1-4|NA|TRBV19|NA
CASTPGGAREKLFF
TGTGCCAGTACCCCGGGGGGGGCGCGCGAAAAACTGTTTTTT
>TRBJ2-7|TRBD1|TRBV25-1|NA
CASSDRTGYYEQYF
TGTGCCAGCAGTGACCGGACAGGCTACTACGAGCAGTACTTC
>TRBJ2-7|NA|TRBV11-3|NA
CASSLVGEGAKQYF
TGTGCCAGCAGCTTAGTGGGGGAGGGGGCGAAGCAGTACTTC
>TRBJ2-1|NA|TRBV6-6|NA
CASSLWGAWGNEQFF
TGTGCCAGCAGTTTATGGGGGGCCTGGGGGAATGAGCAGTTCTTC
>TRBJ2-3|TRBD2|TRBV5-1|NA
CASSEAGGPTDTQYF
TGCGCCAGCAGCGAAGCGGGGGGCCCCACAGATACGCAGTATTTT
>TRBJ2-2|NA|TRBV9|NA
CASSVLAGELFF
TGTGCCAGCAGCGTTTTGGCCGGGGAGCTGTTTTTT
>TRBJ2-7|NA|TRBV5-8|NA
CASSSAVAATKQYF
TGTGCCAGCAGCTCTGCTGTAGCGGCTACGAAGCAGTACTTC
>TRBJ2-2|NA|TRBV28|NA
CASSLWQGRNTGELFF
TGTGCCAGCAGTTTATGGCAGGGACGTAACACCGGGGAGCTGTTTTTT
>TRBJ2-1|NA|TRBV11-2|once
CASSLVGGNEQFF
TGTGCCAGCAGCTTAGTGGGGGGAAATGAGCAGTTCTTC
>TRBJ1-2|NA|TRBV5-1|NA
CASSPTDRNYGYTF
TGCGCCAGCAGCCCTACGGATAGAAACTATGGCTACACCTTC
>TRBJ2-3|TRBD1|TRBV5-1|NA
CASSRWTGDITDTQYF
TGCGCCAGCAGCCGCTGGACAGGGGATATCACAGATACGCAGTATTTT
>TRBJ2-7|NA|TRBV6-1|NA
CASRYQGGSYEQYF
TGTGCCAGCAGATACCAGGGGGGCTCCTACGAGCAGTACTTC
>TRBJ2-4|NA|TRBV5-8|NA
CASSLLLGSKNIQYF
TGTGCCAGCAGCCTCCTGTTGGGGTCCAAAAACATTCAGTACTTC
>TRBJ2-1|TRBD2|TRBV29-1|NA
CSVEGSTSGGAKQFF
TGCAGCGTTGAAGGGTCAACTAGCGGGGGGGCCAAGCAGTTCTTC
>TRBJ2-3|TRBD1|TRBV6-4|few
CASSPGQGGDTQYF
TGTGCCAGCAGCCCGGGACAGGGAGGAGATACGCAGTATTTT
>TRBJ1-5|NA|TRBV5-1|NA
CASSLMGGRNQPQHF
TGCGCCAGCAGCTTGATGGGGGGTCGCAATCAGCCCCAGCATTTT
>TRBJ1-1|NA|TRBV5-1|NA
CASSGGGTEAFF
TGCGCCAGCAGCGGAGGGGGGACTGAAGCTTTCTTT
>TRBJ2-7|NA|TRBV2|NA
CASIVRPSSYEQYF
TGTGCCAGCATCGTCAGGCCAAGCTCCTACGAGCAGTACTTC
>TRBJ1-2|NA|TRBV5-1|few
CASSLAQANTIYGYTF
TGCGCCAGCAGCTTGGCCCAGGCCAATACAATCTATGGCTACACCTTC
>TRBJ1-2|NA|TRBV7-9|NA
CASSLGDYTF
TGTGCCAGCAGCTTAGGTGACTACACCTTC
>TRBJ2-7|TRBD1|TRBV6-5|NA
CASSYSGGQVYEQYF
TGTGCCAGCAGTTACTCAGGAGGACAGGTATACGAGCAGTACTTC